The rows below give T cell receptor beta chains drawn from one sample of a study of PD-L1 blockade in urothelial cancer. TCRdb's copy holds only in-frame clones and misses some; the assay was immunoSEQ multiplex PCR. Here the sample spans 31,000 or so clones, 80% to 90% being singletons. The source material was PBMCs, sampled around atezolizumab (anti-PD-L1) treatment. The receptors originated from an elderly man with urothelial cancer. Both conserved end residues are part of each CDR3. Fields, in order: clone size, D gene, J gene, V gene, CDR3 protein, CDR3 DNA. The D gene is left open where the match is weak. Clone size is stated in some rows and not others, as once, few, many or a class when expanded.

abundance: NA
d_gene: NA
j_gene: TRBJ2-2
v_gene: TRBV30
CDR3aa: CAWSELERATGELFF
CDR3nt: TGTGCCTGGAGTGAATTAGAGCGGGCCACCGGGGAGCTGTTTTTT

abundance: NA
d_gene: NA
j_gene: TRBJ1-2
v_gene: TRBV6-5
CDR3aa: CASSAGPARYGYTF
CDR3nt: TGTGCCAGCAGTGCGGGACCTGCGCGTTATGGCTACACCTTC

abundance: NA
d_gene: TRBD1
j_gene: TRBJ2-5
v_gene: TRBV10-3
CDR3aa: CAIREGTGGRETQYF
CDR3nt: TGTGCCATCAGGGAGGGGACAGGGGGCCGCGAGACCCAGTACTTC

abundance: NA
d_gene: NA
j_gene: TRBJ1-3
v_gene: TRBV7-9
CDR3aa: CASSRSQGIAGNTIYF
CDR3nt: TGTGCCAGCAGTCGTAGCCAGGGGATTGCTGGAAACACCATATATTTT

abundance: NA
d_gene: NA
j_gene: TRBJ2-1
v_gene: TRBV5-4
CDR3aa: CASSFGGGAYNEQFF
CDR3nt: TGTGCCAGCAGCTTCGGCGGAGGTGCCTACAATGAGCAGTTCTTC

abundance: NA
d_gene: NA
j_gene: TRBJ1-1
v_gene: TRBV28
CDR3aa: CASSFIETEAFF
CDR3nt: TGTGCCAGCAGTTTCATAGAAACTGAAGCTTTCTTT

abundance: NA
d_gene: TRBD2
j_gene: TRBJ2-3
v_gene: TRBV6-5
CDR3aa: CASSYSLAGSTDTQYF
CDR3nt: TGTGCCAGCAGTTACTCCCTAGCGGGGAGCACAGATACGCAGTATTTT

abundance: NA
d_gene: TRBD1
j_gene: TRBJ2-5
v_gene: TRBV5-1
CDR3aa: CASSLDGQGGTGTQYF
CDR3nt: TGCGCCAGCAGCTTGGACGGACAGGGGGGGACAGGGACCCAGTACTTC

abundance: NA
d_gene: NA
j_gene: TRBJ1-1
v_gene: TRBV2
CDR3aa: CASSDGTLGPAFF
CDR3nt: TGTGCCAGCAGTGACGGGACTTTAGGCCCTGCTTTCTTT

abundance: NA
d_gene: TRBD2
j_gene: TRBJ2-5
v_gene: TRBV30
CDR3aa: CAWSVSWTSGVGETQYF
CDR3nt: TGTGCCTGGAGCGTTTCCTGGACTAGTGGTGTAGGTGAGACCCAGTACTTC

abundance: NA
d_gene: TRBD1
j_gene: TRBJ1-5
v_gene: TRBV7-2
CDR3aa: CASSPPGAGGQPQHF
CDR3nt: TGTGCCAGCAGCCCCCCAGGGGCAGGGGGACAGCCCCAGCATTTT

abundance: once
d_gene: TRBD2
j_gene: TRBJ2-2
v_gene: TRBV15
CDR3aa: CATSSREEAGELFF
CDR3nt: TGTGCCACCAGCTCGCGGGAGGAAGCCGGGGAGCTGTTTTTT

abundance: NA
d_gene: NA
j_gene: TRBJ1-1
v_gene: TRBV27
CDR3aa: CASRDSDRLNTEAFF
CDR3nt: TGTGCCAGCAGAGACTCTGACCGCTTGAACACTGAAGCTTTCTTT

abundance: NA
d_gene: TRBD1
j_gene: TRBJ2-3
v_gene: TRBV7-2
CDR3aa: CASSFDRATDTQYF
CDR3nt: TGTGCCAGCAGCTTTGACAGGGCCACAGATACGCAGTATTTT

abundance: NA
d_gene: NA
j_gene: TRBJ1-5
v_gene: TRBV6-5
CDR3aa: CASSYAGGQPQHF
CDR3nt: TGTGCCAGCAGTTACGCCGGGGGGCAGCCCCAGCATTTT

abundance: NA
d_gene: TRBD1
j_gene: TRBJ2-3
v_gene: TRBV18
CDR3aa: CASSPRQGEPDTQYF
CDR3nt: TGTGCCAGCTCACCAAGACAGGGGGAGCCAGATACGCAGTATTTT

abundance: NA
d_gene: TRBD1
j_gene: TRBJ2-7
v_gene: TRBV5-5
CDR3aa: CASSLLGQGYDEQYF
CDR3nt: TGTGCCAGCAGCTTATTGGGACAGGGTTACGACGAGCAGTACTTC

abundance: NA
d_gene: TRBD1
j_gene: TRBJ2-5
v_gene: TRBV28
CDR3aa: CASSPAGQGVETQYF
CDR3nt: TGTGCCAGCAGCCCCGCGGGACAGGGGGTGGAGACCCAGTACTTC

abundance: NA
d_gene: NA
j_gene: TRBJ1-4
v_gene: TRBV6-1
CDR3aa: CASSEVWTDNEKLFF
CDR3nt: TGTGCCAGCAGTGAAGTATGGACAGATAATGAAAAACTGTTTTTT

abundance: once
d_gene: NA
j_gene: TRBJ1-1
v_gene: TRBV18
CDR3aa: CASSPLGGVNTEAFF
CDR3nt: TGTGCCAGCTCACCACTTGGGGGGGTGAACACTGAAGCTTTCTTT

abundance: NA
d_gene: TRBD1
j_gene: TRBJ2-7
v_gene: TRBV7-9
CDR3aa: CASSRDRGFNEQYF
CDR3nt: TGTGCCAGCAGCCGGGACAGGGGCTTTAACGAGCAGTACTTC

abundance: NA
d_gene: NA
j_gene: TRBJ2-1
v_gene: TRBV10-1
CDR3aa: CASSEITSHGTFF
CDR3nt: TGCGCCAGCAGTGAGATAACTAGCCATGGGACGTTCTTC